One sample yielded the 13 T cell receptor beta chains listed below, sequenced in a study of CD8+ T cells in alopecia areata. TCR sequencing used cDNA made by reverse transcription of extracted RNA. Sequencing was performed with immunoSEQ multiplex PCR; in TCRdb, only in-frame clones are kept and a portion is missing. The sample carries under 1,500 clones, 75% recorded once. Treatment described: oral pan-JAK inhibitor, 5-10 mg twice daily. Collected material from alopecia areata patients comprised lesional scalp punch biopsies and peripheral blood. The material sequenced was skin, taken at week 24, from a patient treated with tofacitinib. The source is a human donor with alopecia areata.

The chain is built from TRBV4-2 and TRBJ2-3; 7 bases line up with TRBD1. CDR3 length: 15 amino acids. The trim removed 0 bases at V and 4 bases at J, leaving 4 bases unmatched. The V gene's germline CDR1 is LGHNA and CDR2 YNFKEQ. CDR3 DNA: TGTGCCAGCAGCCAAGATTACAGGGGCGCAGATACGCAGTATTTT. It encodes CASSQDYRGADTQYF.

This clone was detected once. The J gene is TRBJ2-5, the V gene TRBV29-1, with D perhaps TRBD2 (6 bases). Trimming took off 7 bases at V and 4 bases at J, with 13 bases between the two ends. This CDR3 is 12 amino acids long. The germline gives CDR1 SQVTM, CDR2 ANQGSEA. CDR3 sequence (DNA): TGCAGCGGGAAACTAGCTACAGAGACCCAGTACTTC. Its protein is CSGKLATETQYF.

This chain connects TRBV4-1 to TRBJ2-7; 10 nucleotides align to TRBD1. Per germline, CDR1 MGHRA and CDR2 YSYEKL. There are 19 residues in the CDR3. With V trimmed by 4 bases and J by 4 bases, 19 bases remained unmatched. The CDR3 bases are TGCGCCAGCAGCCCGACCGACCCGGGACAGGGGTCGCAGTGGTACGAGCAGTACTTC. This sequence encodes CASSPTDPGQGSQWYEQYF.

This clone appeared once. The chain combines TRBV4-2 with TRBJ2-5; D remains ambiguous. CDR1 LGHNA and CDR2 YNFKEQ come from the germline V gene. The CDR3 spans 14 residues. Trimming cost V 0 bases and J 2 bases, with 7 bases left between them. The CDR3 is CASSQDLWQETQYF. The CDR3 DNA reads as TGTGCCAGCAGCCAAGATCTCTGGCAAGAGACCCAGTACTTC.

Only a few counts were recorded for this clone. The V gene is TRBV2, the J gene TRBJ2-6; the D gene is possibly TRBD1 (7 bases). Germline CDR1 SNHLY, CDR2 FYNNEI. The CDR3 spans 23 residues. The germline V and J ends were trimmed by 2 bases and 0 bases, with 29 bases remaining between them. The CDR3 coding sequence is TGTGCCAGCAGTGAATGGGGAGACAGGGACTGGATCCATTACAGCTCTGGGGCCAACGTCCTGACTTTC. This codes for CASSEWGDRDWIHYSSGANVLTF.

CDR3 in DNA: TGTGCCAGCAGCTTAGGGGCTGGTAGCAATCAGCCCCAGCATTTT. Translating gives CASSLGAGSNQPQHF. The chain joins TRBV7-2 to TRBJ1-5; D not resolved. This CDR3 has 15 amino acids. The germline gives CDR1 SGHTA, CDR2 FQGNSA. V lost 1 base, J lost 0 bases, and 7 bases lay in between.

The chain combines TRBV2 with TRBJ2-3; D is possibly TRBD1 (6 bases). In germline, CDR1 is SNHLY, CDR2 FYNNEI. V lost 5 bases to trimming and J lost 4 bases, with 13 bases between them. This CDR3 has 14 amino acids. The CDR3 sequence is CASSPQPGADTQYF. CDR3 nucleotides: TGTGCCAGCAGTCCCCAACCAGGGGCAGATACGCAGTATTTT. Together with reference TRBV2 and TRBJ2-3, the CDR3 gives the full variable domain: EPEVTQTPSHQVTQMGQEVILRCVPISNHLYFYWYRQILGQKVEFLVSFYNNEISEKSEIFDDQFSVERPDGSNFTLKIRSTKLEDSAMYFCASSPQPGADTQYFGPGTRLTVL.

This clone has just a few counts. The chain joins TRBV6-6 to TRBJ2-5, with D possibly being TRBD1 or TRBD2 (5 bases each). Between the trimmed V and J ends, which lost 2 bases and 4 bases, there was a span of 5 bases. The CDR3 is 12 residues long. The germline CDR1 and CDR2 sequences are MNHNY and SVGAGI (reference sequence). CDR3 DNA sequence: TGTGCCAGCAGTTACGGGGGAGAGACCCAGTACTTC. Translation: CASSYGGETQYF.

Written as DNA, the CDR3 is TGTGCCACCGGGACTTACGGGGAGCTGTTTTTT. Translation: CATGTYGELFF. The V gene is TRBV6-6, the J gene TRBJ2-2; tentatively, D is TRBD2 (6 bases). This CDR3 has 11 amino acids. Germline lookup yields CDR1 MNHNY and CDR2 SVGAGI (reference sequence). Trimming removed 10 bases at V and 7 bases at J, with 10 bases between.

This clone was observed a single time. The V gene is TRBV5-4, the J gene TRBJ2-2; the D is unclear. CDR3 length: 15 residues. Trimming shortened V by 0 bases and J by 1 base, and 7 bases separated the two germline ends. CDR1 is SGHNT and CDR2 is YYREEE in the germline V gene (reference sequence). In DNA, the CDR3 is TGTGCCAGCAGCTTGGGGGGTATGAACACCGGGGAGCTGTTTTTT. It encodes CASSLGGMNTGELFF.

V is TRBV7-6 and J is TRBJ1-4, with 7 bases lining up with TRBD1. The CDR3 sequence is 14 residues long. Germline loops: CDR1 SGHVS, CDR2 FNYEAQ. The V and J ends lost 4 bases and 8 bases, in that order; junction bases with no gene match: 7. Here the CDR3 DNA reads TGTGCCAGCAGCTATGACAGGGTGAGGGAAAAACTGTTTTTT. Translated, it gives CASSYDRVREKLFF.

The V call is TRBV25-1, the J call TRBJ1-6; a weak D match, TRBD1 (6 bases). Trimming cost V 6 bases and J 5 bases, with 14 bases left between them. This CDR3 has 15 residues. Germline CDR1 and CDR2: MGHDK and SYGVNS. DNA of the CDR3: TGTGCCAGCAGAGCCTCCGGGACAAATAATTCACCCCTCCACTTT. Residues: CASRASGTNNSPLHF.

The chain recombines TRBV6-5 with TRBJ1-1, with D maybe TRBD1 (6 bases). Trimming took 6 bases from V and 4 from J, leaving 9 bases between them. The CDR3 is made up of 12 amino acids. CDR1 and CDR2 (germline): MNHEY, SVGAGI. The CDR3 spells CASSDRFTEAFF. CDR3 coding DNA: TGTGCCAGCAGCGACAGGTTCACTGAAGCTTTCTTT.